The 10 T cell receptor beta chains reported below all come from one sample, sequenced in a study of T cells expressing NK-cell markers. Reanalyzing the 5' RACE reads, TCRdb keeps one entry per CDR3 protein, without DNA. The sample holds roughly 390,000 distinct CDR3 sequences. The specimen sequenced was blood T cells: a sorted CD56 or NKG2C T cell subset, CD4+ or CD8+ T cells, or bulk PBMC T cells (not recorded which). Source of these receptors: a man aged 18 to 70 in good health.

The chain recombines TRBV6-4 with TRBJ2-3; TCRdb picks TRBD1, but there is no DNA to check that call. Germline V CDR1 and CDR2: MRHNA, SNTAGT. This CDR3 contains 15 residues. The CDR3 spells CASSDSVGQADTQYF.

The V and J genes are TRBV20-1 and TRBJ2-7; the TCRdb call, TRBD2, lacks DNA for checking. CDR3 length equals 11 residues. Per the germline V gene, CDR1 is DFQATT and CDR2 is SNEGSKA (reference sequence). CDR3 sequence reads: CSARHSPEQYF.

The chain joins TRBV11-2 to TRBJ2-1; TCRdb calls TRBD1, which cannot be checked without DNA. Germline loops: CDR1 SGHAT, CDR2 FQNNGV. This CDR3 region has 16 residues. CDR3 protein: CASSLLGTPGYNEQFF.

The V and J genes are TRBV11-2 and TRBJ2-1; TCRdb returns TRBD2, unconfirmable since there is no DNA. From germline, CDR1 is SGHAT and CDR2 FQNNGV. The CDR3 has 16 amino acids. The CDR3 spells CASSLEGLARVDEQFF.

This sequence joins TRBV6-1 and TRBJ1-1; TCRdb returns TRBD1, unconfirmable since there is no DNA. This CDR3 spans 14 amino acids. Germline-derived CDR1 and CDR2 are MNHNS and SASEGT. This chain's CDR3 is CASTQRTDYTEAFF.

The CDR3 protein is CSALAGGPNNEQFF. The chain carries TRBV20-1 and TRBJ2-1; the D gene TCRdb calls, TRBD2, cannot be checked with no DNA. Germline loops: CDR1 DFQATT, CDR2 SNEGSKA (reference sequence). The CDR3 is made up of 14 amino acids.

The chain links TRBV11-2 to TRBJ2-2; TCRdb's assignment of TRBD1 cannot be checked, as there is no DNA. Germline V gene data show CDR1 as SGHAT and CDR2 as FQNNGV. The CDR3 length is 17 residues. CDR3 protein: CASSSQPGTVNTGELFF.

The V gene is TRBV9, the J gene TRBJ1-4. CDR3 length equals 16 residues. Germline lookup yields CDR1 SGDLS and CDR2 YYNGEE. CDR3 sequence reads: CASSVEGSLINEKLFF. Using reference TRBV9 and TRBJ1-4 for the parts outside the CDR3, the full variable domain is DSGVTQTPKHLITATGQRVTLRCSPRSGDLSVYWYQQSLDQGLQFLIQYYNGEERAKGNILERFSAQQFPDLHSELNLSSLELGDSALYFCASSVEGSLINEKLFFGSGTQLSVL.

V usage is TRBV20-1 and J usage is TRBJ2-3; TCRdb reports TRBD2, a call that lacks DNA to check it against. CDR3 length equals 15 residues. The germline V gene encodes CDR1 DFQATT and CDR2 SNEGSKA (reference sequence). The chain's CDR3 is CSAPRSSGGSDTQYF.

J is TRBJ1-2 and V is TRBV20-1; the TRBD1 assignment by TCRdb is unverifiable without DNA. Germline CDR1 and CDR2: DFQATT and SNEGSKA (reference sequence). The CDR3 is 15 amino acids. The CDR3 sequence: CSATNTPDSRNGYTF.